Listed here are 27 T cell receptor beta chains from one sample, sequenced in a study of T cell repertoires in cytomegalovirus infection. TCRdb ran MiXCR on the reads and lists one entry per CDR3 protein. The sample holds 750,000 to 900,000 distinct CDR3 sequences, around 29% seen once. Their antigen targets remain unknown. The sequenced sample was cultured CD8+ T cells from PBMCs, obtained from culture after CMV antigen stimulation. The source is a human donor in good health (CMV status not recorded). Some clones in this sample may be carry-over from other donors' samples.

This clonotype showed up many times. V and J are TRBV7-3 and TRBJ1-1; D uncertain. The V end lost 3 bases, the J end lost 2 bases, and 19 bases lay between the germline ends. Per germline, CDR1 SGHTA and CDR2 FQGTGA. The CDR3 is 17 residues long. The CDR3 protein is CASSLTTGPHPNTEAFF. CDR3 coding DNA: TGTGCCAGCAGCTTGACAACCGGCCCCCACCCTAACACTGAAGCTTTCTTT.

The CDR3 DNA reads as TGTGCCAGCACCAAGAGGGAGGGGACAGGACAGCCCCAGCATTTT. The encoded protein is CASTKREGTGQPQHF. The genes are TRBV6-1 and TRBJ1-5; 8 nucleotides line up with TRBD1. V lost 7 bases, J lost 7 bases, and 12 bases stayed unmatched. Looked up from germline, CDR1 is MNHNS and CDR2 is SASEGT. CDR3 length: 15 residues.

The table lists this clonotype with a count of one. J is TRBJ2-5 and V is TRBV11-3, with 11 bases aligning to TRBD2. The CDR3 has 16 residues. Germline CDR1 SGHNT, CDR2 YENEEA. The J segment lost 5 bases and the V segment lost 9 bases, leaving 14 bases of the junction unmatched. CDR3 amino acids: CARSQSSGGPGETQYF. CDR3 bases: TGTGCCAGGAGTCAATCTAGCGGGGGGCCGGGGGAGACCCAGTACTTC. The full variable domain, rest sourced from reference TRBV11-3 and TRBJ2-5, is EAGVVQSPRYKIIEKKQPVAFWCNPISGHNTLYWYLQNLGQGPELLIRYENEEAVDDSQLPKDRFSAERLKGVDSTLKIQPAELGDSAVYLCARSQSSGGPGETQYFGPGTRLLVL.

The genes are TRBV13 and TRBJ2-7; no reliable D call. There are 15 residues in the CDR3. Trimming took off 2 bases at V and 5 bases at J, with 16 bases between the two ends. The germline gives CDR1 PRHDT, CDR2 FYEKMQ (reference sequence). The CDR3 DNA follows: TGTGCCAGCAGCTTAACCAGGCCAAAGGTCGACGAGCAGTACTTC. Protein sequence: CASSLTRPKVDEQYF.

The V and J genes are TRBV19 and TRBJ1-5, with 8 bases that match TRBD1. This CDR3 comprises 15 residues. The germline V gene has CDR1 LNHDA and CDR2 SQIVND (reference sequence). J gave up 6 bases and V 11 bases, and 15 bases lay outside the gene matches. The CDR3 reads CASVARTGYTQPQHF. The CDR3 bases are TGTGCCTCAGTGGCGCGGACAGGGTATACTCAGCCCCAGCATTTT.

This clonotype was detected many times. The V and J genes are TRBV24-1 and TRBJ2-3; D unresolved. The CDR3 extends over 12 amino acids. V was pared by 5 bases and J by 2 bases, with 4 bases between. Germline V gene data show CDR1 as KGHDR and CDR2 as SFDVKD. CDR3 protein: CATSGITDTQYF. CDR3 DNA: TGTGCCACCAGTGGCATCACAGATACGCAGTATTTT.

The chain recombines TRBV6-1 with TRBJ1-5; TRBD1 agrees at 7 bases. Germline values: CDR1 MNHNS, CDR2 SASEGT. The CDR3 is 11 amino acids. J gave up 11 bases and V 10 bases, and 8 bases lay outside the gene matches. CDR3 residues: CATTPGTAQHF. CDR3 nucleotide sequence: TGTGCCACCACTCCCGGGACAGCCCAGCATTTT.

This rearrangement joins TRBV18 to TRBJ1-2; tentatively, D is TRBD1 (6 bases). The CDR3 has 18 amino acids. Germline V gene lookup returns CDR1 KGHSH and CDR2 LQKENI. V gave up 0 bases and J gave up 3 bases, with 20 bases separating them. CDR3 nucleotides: TGTGCCAGCTCACCACCTCCCCTGGGGGGCCAATGGGACTATGGCTACACCTTC. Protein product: CASSPPPLGGQWDYGYTF.

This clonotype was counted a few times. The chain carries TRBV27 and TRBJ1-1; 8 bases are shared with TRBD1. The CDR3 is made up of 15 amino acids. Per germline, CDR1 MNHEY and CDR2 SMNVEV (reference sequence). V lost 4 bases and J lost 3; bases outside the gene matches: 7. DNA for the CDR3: TGTGCCAGCAGTTCATTACAGGGGGGCGACACTGAAGCTTTCTTT. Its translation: CASSSLQGGDTEAFF.

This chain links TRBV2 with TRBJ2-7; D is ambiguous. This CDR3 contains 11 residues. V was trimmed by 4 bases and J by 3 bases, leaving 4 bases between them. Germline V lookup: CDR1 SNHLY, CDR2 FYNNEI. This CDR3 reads CASSGIYEQYV. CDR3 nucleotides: TGTGCCAGCAGTGGGATCTACGAGCAGTACGTC.

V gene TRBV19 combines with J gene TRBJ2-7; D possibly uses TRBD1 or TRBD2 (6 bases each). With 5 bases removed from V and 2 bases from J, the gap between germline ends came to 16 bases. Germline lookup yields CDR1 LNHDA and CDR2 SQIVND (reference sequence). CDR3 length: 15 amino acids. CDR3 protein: CASSHRGALAYEQYF. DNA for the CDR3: TGTGCCAGTAGTCATAGGGGGGCTCTAGCCTACGAGCAGTACTTC.

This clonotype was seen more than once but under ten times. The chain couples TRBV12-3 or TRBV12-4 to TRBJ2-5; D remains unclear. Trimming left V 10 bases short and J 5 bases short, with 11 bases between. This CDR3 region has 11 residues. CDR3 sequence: CATQLGETQYF. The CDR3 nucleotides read TGTGCCACCCAGTTGGGGGAGACCCAGTACTTC.

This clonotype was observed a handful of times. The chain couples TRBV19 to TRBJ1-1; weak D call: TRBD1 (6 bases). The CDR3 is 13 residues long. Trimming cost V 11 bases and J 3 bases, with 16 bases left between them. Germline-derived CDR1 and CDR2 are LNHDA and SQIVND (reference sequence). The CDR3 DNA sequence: TGTGCCGGATCTAGAAAGGGGGACACTGAAGCTTTCTTT. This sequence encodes CAGSRKGDTEAFF. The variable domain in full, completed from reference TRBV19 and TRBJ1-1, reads DGGITQSPKYLFRKEGQNVTLSCEQNLNHDAMYWYRQDPGQGLRLIYYSQIVNDFQKGDIAEGYSVSREKKESFPLTVTSAQKNPTAFYLCAGSRKGDTEAFFGQGTRLTVV.

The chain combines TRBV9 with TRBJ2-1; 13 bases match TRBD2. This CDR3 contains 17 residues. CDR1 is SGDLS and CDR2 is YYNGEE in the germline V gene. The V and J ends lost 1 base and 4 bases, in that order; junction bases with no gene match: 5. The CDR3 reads CASSVLQGLAGYNEQFF. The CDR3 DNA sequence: TGTGCCAGCAGCGTATTACAGGGACTAGCGGGGTACAATGAGCAGTTCTTC.

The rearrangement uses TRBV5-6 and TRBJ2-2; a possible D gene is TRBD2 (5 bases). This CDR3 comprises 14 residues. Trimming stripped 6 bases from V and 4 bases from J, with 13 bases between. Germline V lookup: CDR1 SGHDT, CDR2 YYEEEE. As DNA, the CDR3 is TGTGCCAGCAAGCCGGAGGCGGGCACCGGGGAGCTGTTTTTT. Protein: CASKPEAGTGELFF. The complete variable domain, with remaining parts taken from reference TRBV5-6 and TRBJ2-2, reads DAGVTQSPTHLIKTRGQQVTLRCSPKSGHDTVSWYQQALGQGPQFIFQYYEEEERQRGNFPDRFSGHQFPNYSSELNVNALLLGDSALYLCASKPEAGTGELFFGEGSRLTVL.

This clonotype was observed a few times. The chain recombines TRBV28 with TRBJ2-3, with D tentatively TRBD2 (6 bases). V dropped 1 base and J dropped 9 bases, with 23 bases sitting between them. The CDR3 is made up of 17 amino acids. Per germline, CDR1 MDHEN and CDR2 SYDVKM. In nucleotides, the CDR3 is TGTGCCAGCAGTTTATTATTGGCGGGGCGGGGACCTGTGACGCAGTATTTT. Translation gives CASSLLLAGRGPVTQYF.

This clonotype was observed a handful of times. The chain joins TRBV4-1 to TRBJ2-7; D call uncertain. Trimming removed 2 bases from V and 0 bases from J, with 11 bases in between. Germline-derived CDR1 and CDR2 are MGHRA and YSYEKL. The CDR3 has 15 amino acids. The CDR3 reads CASSQSSGDSYEQYF. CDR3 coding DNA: TGCGCCAGCAGCCAATCATCAGGAGACTCCTACGAGCAGTACTTC.

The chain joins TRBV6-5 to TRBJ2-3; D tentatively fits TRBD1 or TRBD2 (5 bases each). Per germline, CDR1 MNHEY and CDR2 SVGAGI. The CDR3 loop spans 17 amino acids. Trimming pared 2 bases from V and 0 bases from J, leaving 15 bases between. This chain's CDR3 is CASSYDSGTTSTDTQYF. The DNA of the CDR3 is TGTGCCAGCAGTTACGATTCCGGGACCACTAGCACAGATACGCAGTATTTT.

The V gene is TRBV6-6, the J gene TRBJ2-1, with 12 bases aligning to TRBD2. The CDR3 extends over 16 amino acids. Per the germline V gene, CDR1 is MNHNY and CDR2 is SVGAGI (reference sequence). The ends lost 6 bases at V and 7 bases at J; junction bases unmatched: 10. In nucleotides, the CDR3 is TGTGCCAGCAGCACCCTAGGGACTAGCGGGTTTAATGAGCAGTTCTTC. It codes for CASSTLGTSGFNEQFF.

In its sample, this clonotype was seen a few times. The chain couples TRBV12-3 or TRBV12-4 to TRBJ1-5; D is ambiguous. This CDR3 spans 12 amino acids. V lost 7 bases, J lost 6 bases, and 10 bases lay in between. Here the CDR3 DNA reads TGTGCCAGCACCTCCCGCGGTCAGCCCCAGCATTTT. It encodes CASTSRGQPQHF.

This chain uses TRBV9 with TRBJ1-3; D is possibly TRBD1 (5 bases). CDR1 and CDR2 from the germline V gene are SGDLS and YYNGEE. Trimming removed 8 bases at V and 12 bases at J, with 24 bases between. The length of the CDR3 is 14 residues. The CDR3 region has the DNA TGTGCCAGAAGCCCGGGACTTTCAGGGCCCATCATATATTTT. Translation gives CARSPGLSGPIIYF.

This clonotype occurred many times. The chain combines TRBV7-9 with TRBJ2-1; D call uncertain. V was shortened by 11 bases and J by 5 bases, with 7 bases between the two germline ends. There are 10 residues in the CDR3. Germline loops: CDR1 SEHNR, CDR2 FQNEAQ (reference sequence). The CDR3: CAVGDNEQFF. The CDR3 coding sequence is TGTGCCGTCGGAGACAATGAGCAGTTCTTC.

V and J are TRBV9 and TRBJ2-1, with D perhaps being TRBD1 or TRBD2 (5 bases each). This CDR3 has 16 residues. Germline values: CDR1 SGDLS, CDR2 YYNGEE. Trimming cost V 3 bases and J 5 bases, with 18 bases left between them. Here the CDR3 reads CASSAPGTTAHNEQFF. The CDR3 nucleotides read TGTGCCAGCAGCGCCCCCGGGACGACAGCCCACAATGAGCAGTTCTTC.

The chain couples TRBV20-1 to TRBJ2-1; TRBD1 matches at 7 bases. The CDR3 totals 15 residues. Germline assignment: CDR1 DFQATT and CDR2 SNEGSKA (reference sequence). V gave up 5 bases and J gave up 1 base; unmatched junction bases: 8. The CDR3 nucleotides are TGCAGTGCTGAAGGGACAGTGGGTTCCTACAATGAGCAGTTCTTC. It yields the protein CSAEGTVGSYNEQFF.

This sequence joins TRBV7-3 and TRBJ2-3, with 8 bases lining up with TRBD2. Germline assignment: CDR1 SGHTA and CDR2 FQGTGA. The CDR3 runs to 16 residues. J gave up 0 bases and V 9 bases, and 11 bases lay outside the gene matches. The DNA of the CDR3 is TGTGCCAGTAAACGGGGCGGGGGGACTAGCACAGATACGCAGTATTTT. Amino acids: CASKRGGGTSTDTQYF.

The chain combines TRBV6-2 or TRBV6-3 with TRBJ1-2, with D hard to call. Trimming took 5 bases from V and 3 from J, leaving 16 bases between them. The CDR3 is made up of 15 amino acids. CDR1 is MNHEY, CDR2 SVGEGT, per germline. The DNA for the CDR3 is TGTGCCAGCAGTACAAACATGGAGTGGCACTATGGCTACACCTTC. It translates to CASSTNMEWHYGYTF.

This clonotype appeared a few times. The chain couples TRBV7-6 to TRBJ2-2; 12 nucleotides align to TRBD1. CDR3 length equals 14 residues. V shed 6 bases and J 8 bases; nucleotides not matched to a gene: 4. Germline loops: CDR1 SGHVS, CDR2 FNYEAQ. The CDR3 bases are TGTGCCAGCAGGAGGGACAGGGGGCAGGGGGAGCTGTTTTTT. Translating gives CASRRDRGQGELFF.